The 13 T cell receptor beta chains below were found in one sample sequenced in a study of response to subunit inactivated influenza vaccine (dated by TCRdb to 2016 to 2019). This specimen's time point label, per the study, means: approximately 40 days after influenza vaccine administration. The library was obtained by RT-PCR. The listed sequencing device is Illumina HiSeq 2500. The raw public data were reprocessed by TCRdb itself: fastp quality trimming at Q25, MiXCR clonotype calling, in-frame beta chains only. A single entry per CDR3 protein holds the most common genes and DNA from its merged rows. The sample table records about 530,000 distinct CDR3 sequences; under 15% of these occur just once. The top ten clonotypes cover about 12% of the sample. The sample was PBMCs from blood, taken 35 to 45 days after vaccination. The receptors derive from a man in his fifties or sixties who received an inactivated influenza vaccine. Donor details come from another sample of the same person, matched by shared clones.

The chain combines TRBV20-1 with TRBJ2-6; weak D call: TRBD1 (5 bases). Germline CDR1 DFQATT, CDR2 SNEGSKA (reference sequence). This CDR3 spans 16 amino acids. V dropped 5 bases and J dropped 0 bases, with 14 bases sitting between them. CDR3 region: CSAQGGPRSGANVLTF. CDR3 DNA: TGCAGTGCTCAGGGCGGTCCTCGCTCTGGGGCCAACGTCCTGACTTTC.

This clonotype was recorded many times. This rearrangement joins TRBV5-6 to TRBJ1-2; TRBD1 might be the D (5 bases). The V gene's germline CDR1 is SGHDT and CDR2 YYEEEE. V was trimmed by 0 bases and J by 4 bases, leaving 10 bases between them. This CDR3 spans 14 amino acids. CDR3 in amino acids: CASSLGGTGYGYTF. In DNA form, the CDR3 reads TGTGCCAGCAGCTTGGGGGGGACCGGCTATGGCTACACCTTC.

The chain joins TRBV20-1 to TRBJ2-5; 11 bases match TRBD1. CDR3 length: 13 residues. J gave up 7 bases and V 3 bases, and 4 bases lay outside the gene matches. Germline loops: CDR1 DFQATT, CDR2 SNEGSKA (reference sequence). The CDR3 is CSASWGQGGTQYF. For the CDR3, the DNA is TGCAGTGCTAGTTGGGGACAGGGGGGGACCCAGTACTTC.

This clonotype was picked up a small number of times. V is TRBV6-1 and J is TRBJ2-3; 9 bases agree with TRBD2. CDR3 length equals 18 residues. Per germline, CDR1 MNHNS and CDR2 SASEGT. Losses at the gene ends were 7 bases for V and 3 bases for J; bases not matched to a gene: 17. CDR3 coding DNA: TGTGCCAGCATTCCGGGCTCTGCGGGGGGGGGATCGACAGATACGCAGTATTTT. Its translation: CASIPGSAGGGSTDTQYF.

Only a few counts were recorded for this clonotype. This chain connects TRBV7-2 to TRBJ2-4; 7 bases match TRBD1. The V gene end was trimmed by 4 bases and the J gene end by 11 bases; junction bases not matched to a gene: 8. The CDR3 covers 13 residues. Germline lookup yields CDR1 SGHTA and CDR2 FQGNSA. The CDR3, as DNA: TGTGCCAGCAGCTATCCGGGACAGCGCTTTCAGTACTTC. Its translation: CASSYPGQRFQYF. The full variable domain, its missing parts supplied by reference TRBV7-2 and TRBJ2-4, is GAGVSQSPSNKVTEKGKDVELRCDPISGHTALYWYRQSLGQGLEFLIYFQGNSAPDKSGLPSDRFSAERTGGSVSTLTIQRTQQEDSAVYLCASSYPGQRFQYFGAGTRLSVL.

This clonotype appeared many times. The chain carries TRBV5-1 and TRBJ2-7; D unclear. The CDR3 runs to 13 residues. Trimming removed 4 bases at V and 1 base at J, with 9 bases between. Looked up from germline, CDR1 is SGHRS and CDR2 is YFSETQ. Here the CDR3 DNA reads TGCGCCAGCAGCGACCCGCCTTCCTACGAGCAGTACTTC. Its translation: CASSDPPSYEQYF.

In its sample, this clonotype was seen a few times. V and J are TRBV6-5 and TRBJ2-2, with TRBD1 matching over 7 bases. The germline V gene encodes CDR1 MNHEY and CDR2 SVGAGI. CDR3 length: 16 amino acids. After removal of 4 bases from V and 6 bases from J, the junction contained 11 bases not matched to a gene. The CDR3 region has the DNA TGTGCCAGCAGTTCCTCGACAGGGTCCACACCCGGGGAGCTGTTTTTT. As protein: CASSSSTGSTPGELFF.

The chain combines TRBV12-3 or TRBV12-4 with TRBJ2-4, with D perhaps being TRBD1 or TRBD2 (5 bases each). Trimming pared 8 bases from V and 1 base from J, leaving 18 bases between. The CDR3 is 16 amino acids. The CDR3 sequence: CASSPGRRWAKNIQYF. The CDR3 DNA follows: TGTGCCAGCTCCCCGGGACGACGTTGGGCCAAAAACATTCAGTACTTC.

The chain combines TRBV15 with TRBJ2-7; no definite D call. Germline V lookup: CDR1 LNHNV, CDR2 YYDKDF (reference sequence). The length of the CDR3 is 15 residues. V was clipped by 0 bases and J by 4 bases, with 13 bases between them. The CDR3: CATSREAVGRYEQYF. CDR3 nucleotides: TGTGCCACCAGCAGAGAGGCCGTTGGGCGTTACGAGCAGTACTTC. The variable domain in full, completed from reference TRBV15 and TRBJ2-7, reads DAMVIQNPRYQVTQFGKPVTLSCSQTLNHNVMYWYQQKSSQAPKLLFHYYDKDFNNEADTPDNFQSRRPNTSFCFLDIRSPGLGDTAMYLCATSREAVGRYEQYFGPGTRLTVT.

In DNA form, the CDR3 reads TGTGCCAGCACCCCGGGGGGGGGACTCACAGATACGCAGTATTTT. It codes for CASTPGGGLTDTQYF. The chain uses TRBV12-3 or TRBV12-4 and TRBJ2-3; 8 bases map to TRBD2. The CDR3 consists of 15 residues. Germline trimming cut 7 bases from V and 2 bases from J; bases unmatched to any gene: 8.

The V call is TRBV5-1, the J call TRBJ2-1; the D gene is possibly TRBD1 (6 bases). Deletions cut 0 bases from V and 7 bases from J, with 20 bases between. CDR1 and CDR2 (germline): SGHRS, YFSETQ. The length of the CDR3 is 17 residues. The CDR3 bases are TGCGCCAGCAGCTTGGCCCCGGGCAGGGGTCCGTTTAATGAGCAGTTCTTC. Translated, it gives CASSLAPGRGPFNEQFF. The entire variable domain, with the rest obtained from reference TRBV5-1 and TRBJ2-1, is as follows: KAGVTQTPRYLIKTRGQQVTLSCSPISGHRSVSWYQQTPGQGLQFLFEYFSETQRNKGNFPGRFSGRQFSNSRSEMNVSTLELGDSALYLCASSLAPGRGPFNEQFFGPGTRLTVL.

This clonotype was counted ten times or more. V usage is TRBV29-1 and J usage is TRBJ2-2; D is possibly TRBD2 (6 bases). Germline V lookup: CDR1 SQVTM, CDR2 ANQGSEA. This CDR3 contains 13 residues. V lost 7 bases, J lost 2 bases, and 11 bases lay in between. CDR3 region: CSGTTGNTGELFF. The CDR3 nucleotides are TGCAGCGGGACTACAGGAAACACCGGGGAGCTGTTTTTT.

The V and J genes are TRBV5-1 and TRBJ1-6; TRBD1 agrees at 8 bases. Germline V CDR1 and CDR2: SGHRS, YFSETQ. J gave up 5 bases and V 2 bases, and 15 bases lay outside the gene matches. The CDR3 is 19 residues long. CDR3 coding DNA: TGCGCCAGCAGCTTAGTCCCGGGACAGGTATCGGCCGATAATTCACCCCTCCACTTT. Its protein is CASSLVPGQVSADNSPLHF.